Included here is one T cell receptor beta chain sequence, with context. This specimen belongs to a study of shared T cell receptors in the human thymus. Sequencing was performed with immunoSEQ multiplex PCR; in TCRdb, only in-frame clones are kept and a portion is missing. Seen here are around 340,000 clones, 95% observed once, and the top ten hold around 0.018%. Trimming stripped 2 bases from V and 3 bases from J, with 11 bases between. This CDR3 has 13 residues. Germline CDR1 and CDR2: SQVTM and ANQGSEA. This sequence was found in a human donor. Sequencing was performed on thymocytes. The chain is built from TRBV29-1 and TRBJ2-7; D is possibly TRBD1 (5 bases). The CDR3 sequence: CSVELGRDYEQYF. CDR3 in DNA: TGCAGCGTTGAACTTGGCAGGGACTACGAGCAGTACTTC.